This T cell receptor beta chain was documented in a study of cytomegalovirus exposure and HLA in healthy donors. The germline gives CDR1 SEHNR, CDR2 FQNEAQ (reference sequence). The length of the CDR3 is 15 residues. With V trimmed by 1 base and J by 7 bases, 1 base remained unmatched. PCR used 60 Vbeta primers and 13 Jbeta primers. The table came from immunoSEQ multiplex PCR; TCRdb's copy has only in-frame clones and leaves some out. In the table there are around 180,000 clones, roughly 80% of which are singletons. The table lists this clone with a count of one. This TCR was sampled from a man aged 55-75 years in good health and CMV-seronegative. Sequenced sample: PBMCs. The chain recombines TRBV7-9 with TRBJ1-6; 10 bases line up with TRBD1. As DNA, the CDR3 is TGTGCCAGCAGCTTAGAGGGACAGGGGAATTCACCCCTCCACTTT. Protein sequence: CASSLEGQGNSPLHF.